Following are 7 T cell receptor beta chains from one sample sequenced in a study of neurological immune-mediated disorders. Time point noted: longitudinal time-point 2. TCRdb redid the calling of the 5' RACE reads with MiXCR, one entry per CDR3 protein. The sample yields fewer than 40,000 distinct CDR3 sequences, about 13% seen once. Material: PBMCs. The source is a woman between 40 and 50 years old in good health.

This clonotype was recorded at least ten times. The rearrangement uses TRBV4-3 and TRBJ1-4; 10 nucleotides agree with TRBD1. The CDR3 runs 18 residues. The J segment lost 2 bases and the V segment lost 0 bases, leaving 6 bases of the junction unmatched. CDR1 is LGHNA and CDR2 is YSLEER in the germline V gene. The CDR3 reads CASSQDPATGGTNEKLFF. The CDR3 nucleotides read TGCGCCAGCAGCCAAGATCCGGCGACAGGGGGCACTAATGAAAAACTGTTTTTT.

This clonotype was counted at least ten times. The gene calls are TRBV12-3 or TRBV12-4 and TRBJ2-1; 7 nucleotides match TRBD2. The CDR3 is made up of 15 amino acids. Losses at the gene ends were 7 bases for V and 3 bases for J; bases not matched to a gene: 9. CDR3 DNA sequence: TGTGCCAGCACCCAGCGGCCTAGCGGCTACAATGAGCAGTTCTTC. Amino acids: CASTQRPSGYNEQFF.

This clonotype came up many times. The chain couples TRBV9 to TRBJ2-7; 7 nucleotides line up with TRBD1. The CDR3 spans 13 residues. Germline V gene data show CDR1 as SGDLS and CDR2 as YYNGEE. The DNA for the CDR3 is TGTGCTTCCTCACCGCCACAGGGGCGAGAGCAGTACTTC. It yields the protein CASSPPQGREQYF.

This sequence joins TRBV20-1 and TRBJ1-3; D gene unclear. Germline assignment: CDR1 DFQATT and CDR2 SNEGSKA (reference sequence). Trimming cost V 3 bases and J 9 bases, with 18 bases left between them. The CDR3 contains 14 residues. Here the CDR3 reads CSASLGQARGTIYF. The CDR3 DNA reads TGCAGTGCTAGTTTAGGCCAGGCGCGGGGCACCATATATTTT.

At least ten counts were recorded for this clonotype. V usage is TRBV5-1 and J usage is TRBJ2-7; D call uncertain. V was pared by 0 bases and J by 2 bases, with 12 bases between. Germline V lookup: CDR1 SGHRS, CDR2 YFSETQ. The CDR3 consists of 15 residues. The CDR3 loop is CASSLGPQFTYEQYF. DNA for the CDR3: TGCGCCAGCAGCTTGGGCCCGCAGTTTACCTACGAGCAGTACTTC. Based on the CDR3 plus reference TRBV5-1 and TRBJ2-7, the full variable domain is KAGVTQTPRYLIKTRGQQVTLSCSPISGHRSVSWYQQTPGQGLQFLFEYFSETQRNKGNFPGRFSGRQFSNSRSEMNVSTLELGDSALYLCASSLGPQFTYEQYFGPGTRLTVT.

This clonotype has at least ten counts. The chain joins TRBV7-2 to TRBJ2-1; 13 nucleotides line up with TRBD2. Per the germline V gene, CDR1 is SGHTA and CDR2 is FQGNSA. This CDR3 comprises 18 residues. V lost 4 bases, J lost 3 bases, and 9 bases stayed unmatched. CDR3 region: CASSSHGLAGDFYNEQFF. CDR3 coding DNA: TGTGCCAGCAGCTCACACGGACTAGCGGGAGATTTCTACAATGAGCAGTTCTTC.

This clonotype was recorded many times. The V call is TRBV7-2, the J call TRBJ2-7; D is uncertain. From germline, CDR1 is SGHTA and CDR2 FQGNSA. This CDR3 region has 12 residues. Trimming removed 2 bases from V and 6 bases from J, with 8 bases in between. As DNA, the CDR3 is TGTGCCAGCAGCTTAAATCGGGCCGAGCAGTACTTC. It translates to CASSLNRAEQYF. The whole variable domain, remainder taken from reference TRBV7-2 and TRBJ2-7, is GAGVSQSPSNKVTEKGKDVELRCDPISGHTALYWYRQSLGQGLEFLIYFQGNSAPDKSGLPSDRFSAERTGGSVSTLTIQRTQQEDSAVYLCASSLNRAEQYFGPGTRLTVT.